The clone carrying this TCR beta chain was recorded a few times. The repertoire was sequenced with immunoSEQ multiplex PCR; TCRdb's copy has only in-frame clones and lacks some. The data hold roughly 130,000 clones, with 86% observed a single time. The sample originates from a study of T cell responses to AZD1222 COVID-19 vaccine. The input for sequencing was peripheral blood, taken on day 0 of AZD1222 vaccination. The clonotype comes from an adult in good health.

Here the CDR3 DNA reads TGTGCCAGCAGCCCTGAGACTAGCTACGAGCAGTACTTC. Encoded protein: CASSPETSYEQYF. The V and J genes are TRBV7-2 and TRBJ2-7; TRBD2 might be the D (6 bases). Germline-derived CDR1 and CDR2 are SGHTA and FQGNSA. The CDR3 is 13 residues long. The V and J ends lost 5 bases and 3 bases respectively, with 11 bases between them.